This passage covers 9 T cell receptor beta chains from one sample sequenced in a study of blood T cell repertoires in COVID-19. The method was immunoSEQ multiplex PCR; TCRdb's version includes in-frame clones alone and lacks a portion of them. The sample holds 100,000 to 150,000 clones, around 76% seen once. The sample was peripheral blood. The receptors stem from a man aged 60 to 69 with acute or convalescent COVID-19.

J is TRBJ2-1 and V is TRBV14; 8 bases align to TRBD1. The CDR3 spans 15 residues. Germline V gene sequence: CDR1 SGHDN, CDR2 FVKESK. Trimming took 3 bases from V and 3 from J; bases not matched to a gene: 4. CDR3 coding DNA: TGTGCCAGCAGCCATACCAGGGGGCTCTACAATGAGCAGTTCTTC. Translating it yields CASSHTRGLYNEQFF. Combining the CDR3 with reference TRBV14 and TRBJ2-1 gives the whole variable domain EAGVTQFPSHSVIEKGQTVTLRCDPISGHDNLYWYRRVMGKEIKFLLHFVKESKQDESGMPNNRFLAERTGGTYSTLKVQPAELEDSGVYFCASSHTRGLYNEQFFGPGTRLTVL.

This clone was counted a single time. The chain employs TRBV10-3 and TRBJ1-2; TRBD1 agrees at 8 bases. Per the germline V gene, CDR1 is ENHRY and CDR2 is SYGVKD. Trimming cost V 6 bases and J 6 bases; bases outside gene matches: 3. This CDR3 has 12 amino acids. CDR3 nucleotide sequence: TGTGCCATCAGCGGACAGGGTGATGGCTACACCTTC. Amino acid sequence: CAISGQGDGYTF.

The table lists this clone with a count of one. This sequence joins TRBV7-2 and TRBJ2-5; 7 bases are a match to TRBD2. The CDR3 sequence is 16 residues long. The V and J ends lost 1 base and 3 bases, in that order; junction bases with no gene match: 8. CDR1 is SGHTA and CDR2 is FQGNSA in the germline V gene. The CDR3 reads CASSLGALATKETQYF. As DNA, the CDR3 is TGTGCCAGCAGCTTAGGGGCACTAGCGACCAAAGAGACCCAGTACTTC.

The chain couples TRBV3-1 (or the pseudogene TRBV3-2) to TRBJ2-7, with 7 bases that match TRBD2. J was trimmed by 7 bases and V by 1 base; bases with no gene match: 10. In germline, CDR1 is LGHDT, CDR2 YNNKEL (reference sequence). CDR3 length: 15 amino acids. CDR3 DNA sequence: TGTGCCAGCAGCCAAGGACCGACTAGCCTGGGGGAGCAGTACTTC. Translating gives CASSQGPTSLGEQYF.

The chain couples TRBV4-1 to TRBJ2-1, with 7 bases identical to TRBD2. Per the germline V gene, CDR1 is MGHRA and CDR2 is YSYEKL. The J segment lost 4 bases and the V segment lost 4 bases, leaving 10 bases of the junction unmatched. The CDR3 contains 16 residues. CDR3 in DNA: TGCGCCAGCAGCCTTGCGGTCCAGCGGGGTTACAATGAGCAGTTCTTC. Translation gives CASSLAVQRGYNEQFF.

The chain recombines TRBV3-1 (or the pseudogene TRBV3-2) with TRBJ2-1; 15 nucleotides align to TRBD2. V gave up 4 bases and J gave up 3 bases; unmatched junction bases: 10. This CDR3 contains 19 residues. Germline loops: CDR1 LGHDT, CDR2 YNNKEL (reference sequence). The CDR3: CASSPIAPGLAGGYNEQFF. CDR3 coding DNA: TGTGCCAGCAGCCCGATAGCCCCGGGACTAGCGGGGGGCTACAATGAGCAGTTCTTC.

The chain is built from TRBV4-2 and TRBJ2-1; 8 bases map to TRBD2. This CDR3 has 14 amino acids. V trimming: 1 base; J trimming: 10 bases; junction bases outside the gene matches: 6. Germline loops: CDR1 LGHNA, CDR2 YNFKEQ. The CDR3 region is CASSQGTSQEEQFF. Written as DNA, the CDR3 is TGTGCCAGCAGCCAAGGGACTAGCCAGGAAGAGCAGTTCTTC.

The chain uses TRBV10-3 and TRBJ2-1, with 10 bases matching TRBD2. J gave up 15 bases and V 6 bases, and 11 bases lay outside the gene matches. This CDR3 is built from 13 residues. The germline CDR1 and CDR2 sequences are ENHRY and SYGVKD. DNA for the CDR3: TGTGCCATCAGGGAAGCGGGAGGGCCTTCCCCGTTCTTC. This gives the protein CAIREAGGPSPFF.

This rearrangement joins TRBV5-1 to TRBJ1-1, with D perhaps matching TRBD1 (5 bases). The germline V and J ends were trimmed by 4 bases and 2 bases, with 15 bases remaining between them. The germline V gene encodes CDR1 SGHRS and CDR2 YFSETQ. The CDR3 contains 15 residues. The CDR3 sequence: CASSPSGHLNTEAFF. Written as DNA, the CDR3 is TGCGCCAGCAGCCCTTCCGGACACTTAAACACTGAAGCTTTCTTT.